This TCR beta chain was retrieved from a study of T cell responses to AZD1222 COVID-19 vaccine. The CDR3 has 13 amino acids. V lost 7 bases, J lost 3 bases, and 4 bases stayed unmatched. Per the germline V gene, CDR1 is WSHSY and CDR2 is SAAADI. Profiled with immunoSEQ multiplex PCR; TCRdb holds only in-frame clones, not every one. Of 85,000 to 95,000 clones detected, about 89% appear once; the ten largest clones hold approximately 5%. Material: peripheral blood, obtained 28 days after the second AZD1222 dose. The receptor comes from an adult who received the AZD1222 COVID-19 vaccine. The chain joins TRBV10-2 to TRBJ1-2; 8 bases agree with TRBD1. The CDR3 region is CASTPTGDYGYTF. The CDR3 DNA reads TGCGCCAGCACCCCGACAGGGGACTATGGCTACACCTTC.